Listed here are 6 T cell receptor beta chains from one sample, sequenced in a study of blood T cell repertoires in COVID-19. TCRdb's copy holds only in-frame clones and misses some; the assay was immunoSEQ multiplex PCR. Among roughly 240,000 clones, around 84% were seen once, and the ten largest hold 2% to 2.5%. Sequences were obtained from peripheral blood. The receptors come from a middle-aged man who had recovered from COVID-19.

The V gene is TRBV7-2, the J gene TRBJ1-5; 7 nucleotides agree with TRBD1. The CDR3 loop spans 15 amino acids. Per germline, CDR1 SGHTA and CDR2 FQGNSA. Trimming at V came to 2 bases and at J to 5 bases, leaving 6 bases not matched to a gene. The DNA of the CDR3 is TGTGCCAGCAGCTTACAAGGGGGCTGGGATCAGCCCCAGCATTTT. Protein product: CASSLQGGWDQPQHF. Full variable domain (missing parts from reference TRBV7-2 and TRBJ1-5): GAGVSQSPSNKVTEKGKDVELRCDPISGHTALYWYRQSLGQGLEFLIYFQGNSAPDKSGLPSDRFSAERTGGSVSTLTIQRTQQEDSAVYLCASSLQGGWDQPQHFGDGTRLSIL.

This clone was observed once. The CDR3 DNA reads as TGTGCCACCAGCAGAGATTTACCGGGGATGGGGAATGATTCACCCCTCCACTTT. This codes for CATSRDLPGMGNDSPLHF. This chain connects TRBV15 to TRBJ1-6; D call uncertain. The germline V and J ends were trimmed by 0 bases and 8 bases, with 20 bases remaining between them. The CDR3 has 18 residues. CDR1 LNHNV and CDR2 YYDKDF come from the germline V gene (reference sequence).

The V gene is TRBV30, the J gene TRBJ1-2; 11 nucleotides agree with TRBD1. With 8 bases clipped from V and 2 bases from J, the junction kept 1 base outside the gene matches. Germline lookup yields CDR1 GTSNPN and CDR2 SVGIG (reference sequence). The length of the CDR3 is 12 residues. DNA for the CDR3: TGTGCCGGGACAGGGGGAAACTATGGCTACACCTTC. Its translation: CAGTGGNYGYTF.

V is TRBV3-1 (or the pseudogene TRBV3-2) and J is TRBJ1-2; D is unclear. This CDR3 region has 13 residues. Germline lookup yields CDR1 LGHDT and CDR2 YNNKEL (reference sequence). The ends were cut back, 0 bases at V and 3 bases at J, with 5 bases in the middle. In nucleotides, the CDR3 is TGTGCCAGCAGCCAAGAGAGTTACTATGGCTACACCTTC. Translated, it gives CASSQESYYGYTF.

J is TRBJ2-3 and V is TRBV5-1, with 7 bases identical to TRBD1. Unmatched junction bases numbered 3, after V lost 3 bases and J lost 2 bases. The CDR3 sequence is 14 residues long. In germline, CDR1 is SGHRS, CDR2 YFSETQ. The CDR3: CASSSGTATDTQYF. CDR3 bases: TGCGCCAGCAGCTCCGGGACAGCCACAGATACGCAGTATTTT. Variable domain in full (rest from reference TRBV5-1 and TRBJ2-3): KAGVTQTPRYLIKTRGQQVTLSCSPISGHRSVSWYQQTPGQGLQFLFEYFSETQRNKGNFPGRFSGRQFSNSRSEMNVSTLELGDSALYLCASSSGTATDTQYFGPGTRLTVL.

The CDR3 region has the DNA TGTGCCTGGACTCCCCCCGGGACAGGCACCTACGAGCAGTACTTC. It is translated as CAWTPPGTGTYEQYF. The rearrangement links TRBV30 to TRBJ2-7; 8 bases agree with TRBD1. The CDR3 extends over 15 amino acids. CDR1 and CDR2 (germline): GTSNPN, SVGIG (reference sequence). J gave up 2 bases and V 4 bases, and 10 bases lay outside the gene matches. The entire variable domain, with the rest obtained from reference TRBV30 and TRBJ2-7, is as follows: SQTIHQWPATLVQPVGSPLSLECTVEGTSNPNLYWYRQAAGRGLQLLFYSVGIGQISSEVPQNLSASRPQDRQFILSSKKLLLSDSGFYLCAWTPPGTGTYEQYFGPGTRLTVT.